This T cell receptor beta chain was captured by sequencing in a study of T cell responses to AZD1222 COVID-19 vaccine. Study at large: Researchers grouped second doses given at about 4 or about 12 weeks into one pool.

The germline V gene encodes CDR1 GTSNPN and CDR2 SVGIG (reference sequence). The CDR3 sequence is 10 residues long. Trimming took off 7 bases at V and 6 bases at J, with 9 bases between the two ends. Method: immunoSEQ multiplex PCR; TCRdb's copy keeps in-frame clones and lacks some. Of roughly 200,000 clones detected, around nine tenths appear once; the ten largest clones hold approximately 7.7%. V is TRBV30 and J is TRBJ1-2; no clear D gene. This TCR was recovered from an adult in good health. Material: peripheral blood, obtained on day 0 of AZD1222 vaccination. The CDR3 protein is CALAANGYTF. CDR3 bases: TGTGCCTTGGCGGCAAATGGCTACACCTTC.